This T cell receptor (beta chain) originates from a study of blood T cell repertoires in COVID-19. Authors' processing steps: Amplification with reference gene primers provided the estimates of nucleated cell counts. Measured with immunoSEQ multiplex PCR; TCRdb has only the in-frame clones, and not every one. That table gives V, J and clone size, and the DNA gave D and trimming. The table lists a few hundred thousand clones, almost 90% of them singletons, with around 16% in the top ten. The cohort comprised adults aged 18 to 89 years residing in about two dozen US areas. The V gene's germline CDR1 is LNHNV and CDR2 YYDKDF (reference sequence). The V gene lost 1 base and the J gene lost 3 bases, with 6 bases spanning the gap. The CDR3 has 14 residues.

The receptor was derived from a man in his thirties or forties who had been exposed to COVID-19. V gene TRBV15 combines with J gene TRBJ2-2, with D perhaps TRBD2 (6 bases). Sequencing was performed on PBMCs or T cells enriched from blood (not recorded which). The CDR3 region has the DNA TGTGCCACCAGCAGAGGCGGGGACACCGGGGAGCTGTTTTTT. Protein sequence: CATSRGGDTGELFF.